The 21 T cell receptor beta chains below all came from one sample that was sequenced in a study of beta chain features in type 1 diabetes. Investigators reverse transcribed all isolated RNA, so they sequenced expressed TCRB transcripts. Profiling relied on immunoSEQ multiplex PCR, and the TCRdb table lists in-frame clones only, not all of them. This sample has 300,000 to 350,000 clones, with around 9.3% found just once. Study-wide points: Shorter TCRB CDR3s, moderately but significantly so, marked every one of the four CD4+ subsets in Type 1 diabetes patients.

No antigens are known for them. The sample taken for sequencing was central memory CD4+ T cells from blood. These receptor sequences come from a man aged 30-40 years with type 1 diabetes.

This chain uses TRBV5-1 with TRBJ2-3, with 11 nucleotides matching TRBD1. Trimming removed 3 bases from V and 4 bases from J; junction bases left unmatched: 4. The CDR3 runs 15 residues. Germline CDR1 is SGHRS and CDR2 is YFSETQ. CDR3 sequence: CASSSRDRGADTQYF. The CDR3 region has the DNA TGCGCCAGCAGCTCCCGGGACAGGGGGGCAGATACGCAGTATTTT.

This clone was counted a few times. The rearrangement joins TRBV11-2 to TRBJ1-6; D unresolved. The V end lost 5 bases, the J end lost 6 bases, and 11 bases lay between the germline ends. This CDR3 is built from 14 residues. Looked up from germline, CDR1 is SGHAT and CDR2 is FQNNGV. This CDR3 is CASSLPLVNSPLHF. CDR3 DNA sequence: TGTGCCAGCAGCCTCCCCCTAGTTAATTCACCCCTCCACTTT.

Here the CDR3 DNA reads TGTGCCAGCATGCCGGACAGGGGTGGAGAGCAGTACTTC. Protein sequence: CASMPDRGGEQYF. V is TRBV2 and J is TRBJ2-7; TRBD1 aligns across 9 bases. V lost 7 bases and J lost 7; bases outside the gene matches: 8. The CDR3 has 13 residues. Per germline, CDR1 SNHLY and CDR2 FYNNEI.

This clone turned up a few times. This CDR3 is also generated by other DNA sequences in the sample. The chain couples TRBV9 to TRBJ2-7, with D possibly matching TRBD1 (6 bases). The V gene lost 3 bases and the J gene lost 1 base, with 14 bases spanning the gap. In germline, CDR1 is SGDLS, CDR2 YYNGEE. The CDR3 length is 15 residues. CDR3 sequence: CASSAADRGSYEQYF. DNA for the CDR3: TGTGCCAGCAGCGCGGCGGACAGAGGTTCCTACGAGCAGTACTTC. The full variable domain, with the rest looked up from reference TRBV9 and TRBJ2-7, is DSGVTQTPKHLITATGQRVTLRCSPRSGDLSVYWYQQSLDQGLQFLIQYYNGEERAKGNILERFSAQQFPDLHSELNLSSLELGDSALYFCASSAADRGSYEQYFGPGTRLTVT.

Comment on this clone: Possible read error: a much larger clone is one base away. This chain joins TRBV4-2 and TRBJ1-3; D is unclear. The V end was cut by 4 bases, the J end by 0 bases, with 1 base between. The CDR3 runs to 12 residues. Germline CDR1 reads LGHNA; CDR2 reads YNFKEQ. The CDR3 region is CASSLSGNTIYF. The DNA for the CDR3 is TGTGCCAGCAGCCTCTCTGGAAACACCATATATTTT.

This clone was seen many times. The rearrangement links TRBV5-6 to TRBJ1-4, with a tentative D call TRBD1 (6 bases). Deletions cut 0 bases from V and 2 bases from J, with 11 bases between. Germline assignment: CDR1 SGHDT and CDR2 YYEEEE. This CDR3 has 16 residues. CDR3 coding DNA: TGTGCCAGCAGCTTGGACAGGGCTTTGACTAATGAAAAACTGTTTTTT. This codes for CASSLDRALTNEKLFF.

The genes are TRBV5-1 and TRBJ2-3, with 9 bases lining up with TRBD2. J was trimmed by 2 bases and V by 4 bases; bases with no gene match: 5. Germline V CDR1 and CDR2: SGHRS, YFSETQ. This CDR3 has 15 residues. In DNA, the CDR3 is TGCGCCAGCAGCCGTCTAGCGGGGCACACAGATACGCAGTATTTT. Residues: CASSRLAGHTDTQYF.

The CDR3 spells CASRGVDDSPLHF. The CDR3 DNA is TGCGCCAGCAGAGGGGTGGATGATTCACCCCTCCACTTT. This chain joins TRBV5-1 and TRBJ1-6; D may be TRBD1 (5 bases). V was cut by 5 bases and J by 8 bases, with 11 bases left in between. Germline assignment: CDR1 SGHRS and CDR2 YFSETQ. The CDR3 sequence is 13 residues long.

The chain has TRBV10-3 and TRBJ1-1; D is unclear. This CDR3 has 13 amino acids. Trimming left V 2 bases short and J 4 bases short, with 8 bases between. In germline, CDR1 is ENHRY, CDR2 SYGVKD. The CDR3 sequence: CAISEVHRTEAFF. The CDR3 nucleotides are TGTGCCATCAGTGAGGTCCACCGCACTGAAGCTTTCTTT.

DNA of the CDR3: TGTGCCAGCAGCCCCCCGGGGAACGAGCAGTACTTC. This gives the protein CASSPPGNEQYF. The rearrangement links TRBV7-2 to TRBJ2-7; weak D call: TRBD2 (5 bases). The CDR3 sequence is 12 residues long. The germline V gene has CDR1 SGHTA and CDR2 FQGNSA. V was pared by 5 bases and J by 5 bases, with 10 bases between.

A few counts support this clone. The gene calls are TRBV2 and TRBJ2-1, with no clear D. The V end was cut by 4 bases, the J end by 5 bases, with 12 bases between. Looked up from germline, CDR1 is SNHLY and CDR2 is FYNNEI. The CDR3 loop spans 14 amino acids. The CDR3 nucleotides are TGTGCCAGCAGTGGGGAAAGGGTTAACAATGAGCAGTTCTTC. Translating it yields CASSGERVNNEQFF.

The table lists this clone with a few counts. V is TRBV28 and J is TRBJ2-1, with D possibly being TRBD1 (6 bases). CDR1 and CDR2 (germline): MDHEN, SYDVKM. With 5 bases removed from V and 2 bases from J, the gap between germline ends came to 10 bases. The CDR3 spans 14 residues. CDR3 nucleotides: TGTGCCAGCAGTGGGGGCAGAACCTACAATGAGCAGTTCTTC. Translated, it gives CASSGGRTYNEQFF. Using reference TRBV28 and TRBJ2-1 for the parts outside the CDR3, the full variable domain is DVKVTQSSRYLVKRTGEKVFLECVQDMDHENMFWYRQDPGLGLRLIYFSYDVKMKEKGDIPEGYSVSREKKERFSLILESASTNQTSMYLCASSGGRTYNEQFFGPGTRLTVL.

This clone was observed a handful of times. The genes are TRBV5-5 and TRBJ1-5; no definite D call. Germline V lookup: CDR1 SGHKS, CDR2 YYEKEE (reference sequence). CDR3 length: 14 amino acids. Trimming removed 0 bases at V and 7 bases at J, with 11 bases between. The CDR3 nucleotides are TGTGCCAGCAGCTTGGAACGGGTTTTGCAGCCCCAGCATTTT. Translating it yields CASSLERVLQPQHF.

This chain uses TRBV10-3 with TRBJ1-2; no clear D gene. This CDR3 is built from 11 residues. V lost 4 bases to trimming and J lost 8 bases, with 8 bases between them. From germline, CDR1 is ENHRY and CDR2 SYGVKD. The CDR3, as DNA: TGTGCCATCAGTGGCGGCACGGGCTACACCTTC. It yields the protein CAISGGTGYTF.

There are a few counts of this clone. The chain couples TRBV9 to TRBJ2-5; 10 positions agree with TRBD2. CDR1 is SGDLS, CDR2 YYNGEE, per germline. V was clipped by 2 bases and J by 1 base; unmatched bases: 5. The CDR3 spans 16 residues. This CDR3 is CASSVFSGGPQETQYF. The CDR3, as DNA: TGTGCCAGCAGCGTCTTTAGCGGGGGGCCCCAAGAGACCCAGTACTTC. Using reference TRBV9 and TRBJ2-5 for the parts outside the CDR3, the full variable domain is DSGVTQTPKHLITATGQRVTLRCSPRSGDLSVYWYQQSLDQGLQFLIQYYNGEERAKGNILERFSAQQFPDLHSELNLSSLELGDSALYFCASSVFSGGPQETQYFGPGTRLLVL.

The chain employs TRBV19 and TRBJ2-7; D is possibly TRBD1 or TRBD2 (5 bases each). Between the trimmed V and J ends, which lost 6 bases and 7 bases, there was a span of 19 bases. This CDR3 has 14 residues. Germline V gene lookup returns CDR1 LNHDA and CDR2 SQIVND (reference sequence). CDR3 sequence: CASRMDTRTGEQYF. The CDR3 DNA sequence: TGTGCCAGTAGGATGGACACCCGAACGGGGGAGCAGTACTTC.

This clone was detected only a few times. The V gene is TRBV30, the J gene TRBJ2-2; possible D gene TRBD2, 7 bases. Germline V gene sequence: CDR1 GTSNPN, CDR2 SVGIG (reference sequence). V lost 5 bases and J 2 bases, leaving 15 bases between the germline ends. This CDR3 has 15 residues. The CDR3 loop is CAWGRADSNTGELFF. For the CDR3, the DNA is TGTGCCTGGGGGAGGGCGGACAGTAACACCGGGGAGCTGTTTTTT.

Ten or more counts support this clone. The chain combines TRBV4-2 with TRBJ2-5; D gene unclear. The CDR3 loop spans 15 amino acids. V gave up 0 bases and J gave up 1 base, with 9 bases separating them. Germline V gives CDR1 LGHNA, CDR2 YNFKEQ. The CDR3 region is CASSQDYSVQETQYF. The CDR3 DNA reads TGTGCCAGCAGCCAAGATTACTCGGTCCAAGAGACCCAGTACTTC.

This clone turned up a few times. The chain combines TRBV18 with TRBJ2-1; 7 bases are a match to TRBD2. With V trimmed by 0 bases and J by 7 bases, 3 bases remained unmatched. The CDR3 has 14 residues. CDR1 and CDR2 from the germline V gene are KGHSH and LQKENI. The CDR3 sequence: CASSPPGGSNEQFF. Written as DNA, the CDR3 is TGTGCCAGCTCACCACCGGGAGGGTCGAATGAGCAGTTCTTC.

This clone occurred a few times. The rearrangement links TRBV9 to TRBJ2-2, with D unresolved. Germline CDR1 reads SGDLS; CDR2 reads YYNGEE. V was cut by 4 bases and J by 4 bases, with 11 bases left in between. The CDR3 is 14 residues long. This chain's CDR3 is CASSPRTATGELFF. The CDR3 nucleotides read TGTGCCAGCAGCCCAAGGACGGCCACCGGGGAGCTGTTTTTT. The complete variable domain, with remaining parts taken from reference TRBV9 and TRBJ2-2, reads DSGVTQTPKHLITATGQRVTLRCSPRSGDLSVYWYQQSLDQGLQFLIQYYNGEERAKGNILERFSAQQFPDLHSELNLSSLELGDSALYFCASSPRTATGELFFGEGSRLTVL.

In this sample, this clone turned up a few times. The CDR3 reads CASGTDTEAFF. The CDR3 DNA follows: TGCGCCAGTGGGACCGACACTGAAGCTTTCTTT. This chain links TRBV23-1 with TRBJ1-1; tentative D call: TRBD1 (5 bases). TRBV23-1 has ORF status, its function being uncertain. V lost 9 bases and J lost 3, with 8 bases in between. The CDR3 sequence is 11 residues long.